The present T cell receptor beta chain was sequenced within a study of T cell responses to AZD1222 COVID-19 vaccine. Sequencing used immunoSEQ multiplex PCR; TCRdb keeps in-frame clones, though not all of them. The sample lists 140,000 to 150,000 clones, 85% to 95% occurring once. Unmatched junction bases numbered 6, after V lost 1 base and J lost 8 bases. Germline CDR1 reads LGHDT; CDR2 reads YNNKEL (reference sequence). There are 16 residues in the CDR3. This TCR derives from an adult in good health. The sample here was peripheral blood, taken on day 0 of AZD1222 vaccination. This chain links TRBV3-1 (or the pseudogene TRBV3-2) with TRBJ2-1, with 12 bases that match TRBD1. The CDR3 protein is CASSQVCRDRGHEQFF. CDR3 DNA: TGTGCCAGCAGCCAAGTTTGCCGGGACAGGGGGCATGAGCAGTTCTTC.